A single T cell receptor beta chain is shown here with its context. The antigen this receptor binds is unknown. Base quality data are lacking; no much larger clone is found one base away. Looking up the germline V gene yields CDR1 MNHNS and CDR2 SASEGT. Taken from cysteine to phenylalanine, the CDR3 has 10 residues. Of all the DNA, just the CDR3 is kept, 30 bases in frame from base 1. Relative to germline, V is 10 bases shorter and J is 10 bases shorter, with 14 bases between their ends. This entry belongs to a study of Graves' ophthalmopathy and Graves' hyperthyroidism (dated by TCRdb to about 2018). General notes on the study: Peripheral blood was collected before any treatment was given, at the time of initial diagnosis. In several hyperthyroidism patients, the T-cell repertoires found in thyroid tissue were compared with those found in blood. An independent validation cohort was composed of 18 hyperthyroidism patients and about 17 patients who later progressed from hyperthyroidism to ophthalmopathy. In total, approximately 130 blood samples were TCR-sequenced: fewer than 50 ophthalmopathy, under 80 hyperthyroidism and around 17 hyperthyroidism-to-ophthalmopathy patients. A discovery set of about a hundred patients (43 ophthalmopathy, just over 55 stable hyperthyroidism) was enrolled to explore V-J signatures distinguishing ophthalmopathy from hyperthyroidism. To tell Graves' ophthalmopathy apart from Graves' hyperthyroidism, and to predict which patients would progress to ophthalmopathy, the study relied on TCR beta repertoire signatures. Once sampling was done, hyperthyroidism patients were given methimazole at a starting dose of 30 mg daily, while ophthalmopathy patients were given high-dose intravenous methylprednisolone. The roughly 94 discovery patients were randomly split 7:3 into training and test sets.

For repertoire sequencing, TCR beta CDR3 regions were amplified from RNA transcripts. The first round of RT-PCR was done with HTBI primers and the Qiagen OneStep RT-PCR kit, and was followed by a second round of multiplex PCR, then size selection and purification. Sequencing of the libraries was carried out on an Illumina HiSeq2000 in paired-end mode with 100 bp reads. On the study's bioinformatics: Reads were processed with SOAPnuke, discarding reads with adapters, uncalled bases, mean Phred below 15, or no exact constant-primer or identifier match. COPE v1.2.5 was used to merge the high-quality paired reads. Each unique nucleotide sequence was defined as a clonotype, and clonotypes were aligned to IMGT TRB V, D and J references with MiTCR v1.1. Only V-J combinations with frequency above 0.0001 were analysed, covering over 98% of repertoires. For each V-J combination, a TCR clonal expansion and chaos score was defined as the ratio of F50 clonal expansion to chaos observed in the TCRdist matrix. Welch's t-statistics and random forest were used to narrow the features down to about a dozen V-J combinations, which were then fed into a naive Bayes classifier. The Morisita-Horn index was used to measure how similar the thyroid and blood repertoires were. TCRdb itself trimmed the public reads at Q25 with fastp, ran MiXCR and retained productive beta chains. Rows with a matching CDR3 protein are joined into one entry that keeps the most common DNA and genes. The V and J calls come from TCRdb's annotation, not from the publication. This sample holds hundreds of thousands of distinct CDR3 sequences; about 24% were observed only once. About 6.6% of the sample goes to the ten largest clones.

Study-wide conclusions, independent of this receptor: In validation, the model predicted ophthalmopathy progression with 55% to 71% sensitivity and approximately 78% specificity; roughly eleven predicted patients were CT-confirmed with GO in a median of approximately 6.2 months. In cross-validation, the 13-signature model distinguished ophthalmopathy from stable hyperthyroidism with 87.88% sensitivity and 81.08% specificity, while in the test set the corresponding values were approximately 80% and 75%. Among expanded thyroid clonotypes with frequency above 0.001, most also showed up in blood, which suggests that blood repertoires may reflect the thyroid immune response. Sample size was not statistically predetermined, and group allocation was not concealed from the investigators.

Hyperthyroidism was considered stable if no progression to ophthalmopathy occurred within 18 months of follow-up. Patients with hyperthyroidism were aged 18 to 65 years, had been newly diagnosed, and had a disease duration of less than 2 months. Patients with other autoimmune diseases, uncontrolled infections, pregnancy or lactation were excluded from the study. Clinical symptoms, serum thyroxine, TRAb, thyroid ultrasound and orbital computed tomography were used for diagnosis. Ficoll-Paque density gradient centrifugation was used to isolate PBMCs from 8 to 10 ml of fresh peripheral blood. Trizol reagent was used to extract the total RNA, and its quality was then checked on an Agilent 2100 Bioanalyzer.

The receptor's source is a woman between 18 and 29 years old with stable Graves' hyperthyroidism. Some clones in this sample may be carry-over from other donors' samples. Donor details come from another sample of the same person, matched by shared clones. This receptor chain uses TRBV6-1 and TRBJ2-7; no D gene can be assigned with confidence. The material sequenced was peripheral blood. CDR3 sequence: CATRSKDQYF. The DNA reads as follows: TGTGCCACGCGCTCAAAAGATCAGTACTTC.